The rows below give T cell receptor beta chains drawn from one sample of a study of identifying expanded T cells in peripheral blood. Clones were read by immunoSEQ multiplex PCR, and TCRdb kept only the in-frame ones, dropping some. In the table there are around 120,000 clones, approximately 80% of which are singletons. Sequenced sample: blood. The receptors shown here come from a person aged 18 to 70 in good health. Each CDR3 is given with its conserved first and last residue. Each record gives: D gene, V gene, clone size, J gene, CDR3 protein, CDR3 DNA. D genes are given only for firm matches. Expanded clones get a size class; other rows say once, few or many, or leave the size out.

d_gene: -
v_gene: TRBV6-5
abundance: -
j_gene: TRBJ1-5
CDR3aa: CASSSQLNQPQHF
CDR3nt: TGTGCCAGCAGTTCCCAGCTCAATCAGCCCCAGCATTTT

d_gene: -
v_gene: TRBV6-1
abundance: -
j_gene: TRBJ1-6
CDR3aa: CASSERSSYNSPLHF
CDR3nt: TGTGCCAGCAGTGAAAGAAGCTCCTATAATTCACCCCTCCACTTT

d_gene: TRBD1
v_gene: TRBV18
abundance: once
j_gene: TRBJ2-7
CDR3aa: CASSPTGQGAHEQYF
CDR3nt: TGTGCCAGCTCACCCACGGGACAGGGGGCTCACGAGCAGTACTTC

d_gene: -
v_gene: TRBV27
abundance: -
j_gene: TRBJ1-5
CDR3aa: CASRLRGTRNQPQHF
CDR3nt: TGTGCCAGCAGACTCAGAGGGACACGGAATCAGCCCCAGCATTTT

d_gene: -
v_gene: TRBV27
abundance: -
j_gene: TRBJ2-7
CDR3aa: CASSSNYEQYF
CDR3nt: TGTGCCAGCAGTTCCAACTACGAGCAGTACTTC

d_gene: -
v_gene: TRBV30
abundance: few
j_gene: TRBJ1-1
CDR3aa: CAWERDTEAFF
CDR3nt: TGTGCCTGGGAGAGGGACACTGAAGCTTTCTTT

d_gene: -
v_gene: TRBV6-1
abundance: -
j_gene: TRBJ1-5
CDR3aa: CASSPTASQPQHF
CDR3nt: TGTGCCAGTAGCCCGACAGCTAGCCAGCCCCAGCATTTT

d_gene: -
v_gene: TRBV2
abundance: -
j_gene: TRBJ2-7
CDR3aa: CASSEWLGYQQYF
CDR3nt: TGTGCCAGCAGTGAGTGGTTGGGGTACCAGCAGTACTTC

d_gene: TRBD1
v_gene: TRBV10-3
abundance: -
j_gene: TRBJ1-2
CDR3aa: CAISESGTGHNGYTF
CDR3nt: TGTGCCATCAGTGAGTCCGGGACAGGTCATAATGGCTACACCTTC

d_gene: -
v_gene: TRBV6-6
abundance: -
j_gene: TRBJ1-3
CDR3aa: CASSSPFGSGNTIYF
CDR3nt: TGTGCCAGCAGTTCCCCTTTCGGCTCTGGAAACACCATATATTTT

d_gene: -
v_gene: TRBV7-6
abundance: -
j_gene: TRBJ1-2
CDR3aa: CASSSPGLYGYTF
CDR3nt: TGTGCCAGCAGCTCACCCGGGCTCTATGGCTACACCTTC

d_gene: -
v_gene: TRBV5-1
abundance: -
j_gene: TRBJ2-7
CDR3aa: CASSLGGGGRVGSLEQYF
CDR3nt: TGCGCCAGCAGCTTGGGGGGTGGAGGGCGCGTTGGTTCGCTCGAGCAGTACTTC

d_gene: -
v_gene: TRBV14
abundance: -
j_gene: TRBJ2-5
CDR3aa: CASSRDAYQETQYF
CDR3nt: TGTGCCAGCAGTCGCGATGCGTACCAAGAGACCCAGTACTTC

d_gene: TRBD2
v_gene: TRBV7-2
abundance: -
j_gene: TRBJ2-3
CDR3aa: CASSRRLGGGAEKDTQYF
CDR3nt: TGTGCCAGCAGCCGTAGGTTGGGCGGGGGGGCCGAAAAAGATACGCAGTATTTT

d_gene: TRBD1
v_gene: TRBV28
abundance: -
j_gene: TRBJ2-2
CDR3aa: CASSPGTAYTGELFF
CDR3nt: TGTGCCAGCAGCCCCGGGACAGCCTACACCGGGGAGCTGTTTTTT

d_gene: -
v_gene: TRBV15
abundance: few
j_gene: TRBJ2-5
CDR3aa: CATSRDRAETQYF
CDR3nt: TGTGCCACCAGCAGAGATAGGGCGGAGACCCAGTACTTC

d_gene: TRBD1
v_gene: TRBV18
abundance: few
j_gene: TRBJ1-2
CDR3aa: CASSPSGTDNYGYTF
CDR3nt: TGTGCCAGCTCACCATCCGGGACAGATAACTATGGCTACACCTTC

d_gene: TRBD2
v_gene: TRBV4-3
abundance: -
j_gene: TRBJ2-1
CDR3aa: CASSLTSGALNEQFF
CDR3nt: TGCGCCAGCAGCCTAACTAGCGGGGCCTTAAATGAGCAGTTCTTC

d_gene: -
v_gene: TRBV9
abundance: -
j_gene: TRBJ1-1
CDR3aa: CASSVGAGSANTEAFF
CDR3nt: TGTGCCAGCAGCGTAGGGGCAGGGTCGGCGAACACTGAAGCTTTCTTT

d_gene: -
v_gene: TRBV10-3
abundance: -
j_gene: TRBJ2-7
CDR3aa: CAISVGYEQYF
CDR3nt: TGTGCCATCAGTGTTGGGTACGAGCAGTACTTC

d_gene: -
v_gene: TRBV6-5
abundance: -
j_gene: TRBJ2-6
CDR3aa: CASSPPTGANVLTF
CDR3nt: TGTGCCAGCAGCCCTCCTACAGGGGCCAACGTCCTGACTTTC

d_gene: -
v_gene: TRBV9
abundance: -
j_gene: TRBJ2-2
CDR3aa: CASSPRGQRTGELFF
CDR3nt: TGTGCCAGCAGCCCCCGCGGACAAAGAACCGGGGAGCTGTTTTTT

d_gene: -
v_gene: TRBV4-1
abundance: -
j_gene: TRBJ2-2
CDR3aa: CASSQDTGVPGELFF
CDR3nt: TGCGCCAGCAGCCAAGACACCGGGGTTCCCGGGGAGCTGTTTTTT

d_gene: -
v_gene: TRBV4-3
abundance: -
j_gene: TRBJ1-2
CDR3aa: CASSQEGHRPYGYTF
CDR3nt: TGCGCCAGCAGCCAAGAGGGACATCGCCCCTATGGCTACACCTTC

d_gene: TRBD1
v_gene: TRBV7-9
abundance: -
j_gene: TRBJ2-1
CDR3aa: CASAPGQGPYNEQFF
CDR3nt: TGTGCCAGCGCTCCGGGACAGGGGCCTTACAATGAGCAGTTCTTC

d_gene: -
v_gene: TRBV11-2
abundance: -
j_gene: TRBJ1-6
CDR3aa: CASSLDPGYNSPLHF
CDR3nt: TGTGCCAGCAGCTTAGACCCAGGGTATAATTCACCCCTCCACTTT

d_gene: -
v_gene: TRBV9
abundance: -
j_gene: TRBJ1-5
CDR3aa: CASSVDGSQPQHF
CDR3nt: TGTGCCAGCAGCGTAGATGGGAGCCAGCCCCAGCATTTT

d_gene: -
v_gene: TRBV15
abundance: -
j_gene: TRBJ2-7
CDR3aa: CATSISRGGSYEQYF
CDR3nt: TGTGCCACCAGCATCAGCCGGGGCGGATCCTACGAGCAGTACTTC

d_gene: -
v_gene: TRBV6-6
abundance: -
j_gene: TRBJ2-7
CDR3aa: CASSDGHLLNYEQYF
CDR3nt: TGTGCCAGCAGTGACGGACACCTATTAAACTACGAGCAGTACTTC

d_gene: -
v_gene: TRBV7-2
abundance: -
j_gene: TRBJ2-5
CDR3aa: CASSRDRYQETQYF
CDR3nt: TGTGCCAGCAGCCGCGACAGATACCAAGAGACCCAGTACTTC

d_gene: TRBD1
v_gene: TRBV28
abundance: -
j_gene: TRBJ1-1
CDR3aa: CASSSQGASTEAFF
CDR3nt: TGTGCCAGCAGTTCACAGGGGGCGAGCACTGAAGCTTTCTTT

d_gene: -
v_gene: TRBV7-8
abundance: -
j_gene: TRBJ1-5
CDR3aa: CASSSTGTDQPQHF
CDR3nt: TGTGCCAGCAGCTCGACAGGTACTGATCAGCCCCAGCATTTT